The next 14 T cell receptor beta chains were all read from a single sample in a study of T cell responses to AZD1222 COVID-19 vaccine. Measured with immunoSEQ multiplex PCR; TCRdb has only the in-frame clones, and not every one. The sample yields about 140,000 clones, about nine tenths seen once. The source material was peripheral blood, sampled on day 0 of AZD1222 vaccination. These receptors came from an adult in good health.

The J gene is TRBJ2-3, the V gene TRBV3-1 (or the pseudogene TRBV3-2); 11 bases agree with TRBD2. The V gene's germline CDR1 is LGHDT and CDR2 YNNKEL (reference sequence). Trimming removed 6 bases from V and 1 base from J; junction bases left unmatched: 3. The length of the CDR3 is 15 residues. CDR3 nucleotide sequence: TGTGCCAGCAGATTAGCGGGGGGGCGCACAGATACGCAGTATTTT. This codes for CASRLAGGRTDTQYF.

The chain couples TRBV5-4 to TRBJ2-5, with 10 bases identical to TRBD2. Germline loops: CDR1 SGHNT, CDR2 YYREEE (reference sequence). This CDR3 region has 16 residues. Unmatched junction bases numbered 8, after V lost 2 bases and J lost 4 bases. The CDR3 protein is CASSFGSGRRGETQYF. The CDR3 nucleotides are TGTGCCAGCAGCTTTGGTAGCGGGAGGCGGGGAGAGACCCAGTACTTC.

This clone has a handful of counts. The chain uses TRBV29-1 and TRBJ2-1; 10 bases line up with TRBD2. The germline gives CDR1 SQVTM, CDR2 ANQGSEA. CDR3 length: 14 amino acids. The junction had 5 bases not matched to a gene; V was cut back by 4 bases and J by 5 bases. For the CDR3, the DNA is TGCAGCGTTGCCACTAGCGGGGTCGACAATGAGCAGTTCTTC. Protein sequence: CSVATSGVDNEQFF.

The rearrangement joins TRBV6-5 to TRBJ2-7; D not certain. Germline CDR1 is MNHEY and CDR2 is SVGAGI. The CDR3 loop spans 14 amino acids. V lost 7 bases, J lost 3 bases, and 16 bases lay in between. The CDR3 region is CASIPGLVGYEQYF. As DNA, the CDR3 is TGTGCCAGCATCCCCGGGCTTGTCGGCTACGAGCAGTACTTC.

CDR3 sequence: CASSSPTKGQGPWMTF. CDR3 in DNA: TGTGCCAGCAGCAGCCCCACAAAAGGACAGGGTCCGTGGATGACCTTC. The rearrangement uses TRBV21-1 and TRBJ1-2; TRBD1 is the table's D call and was not checked against the DNA. TRBV21-1 corresponds to a pseudogene. This CDR3 is 16 amino acids long.

The chain employs TRBV5-4 and TRBJ2-7; TRBD1 matches at 10 bases. Germline V CDR1 and CDR2: SGHNT, YYREEE (reference sequence). The CDR3 sequence is 14 residues long. The trim removed 4 bases at V and 5 bases at J, leaving 6 bases unmatched. The CDR3 coding sequence is TGTGCCAGCAGCGTTAGACAGGGGGCCCACGAGCAGTACTTC. Translated, it gives CASSVRQGAHEQYF.

This clone was picked up one time. CDR3 amino acids: CASSPTVTGGSQPQHF. In DNA, the CDR3 is TGTGCCAGCAGCCCGACCGTGACAGGGGGATCTCAGCCCCAGCATTTT. This sequence joins TRBV11-2 and TRBJ1-5, with TRBD1 identical over 9 bases. J lost 6 bases, V lost 5 bases, and 11 bases had no gene match. The CDR3 spans 16 residues. Looked up from germline, CDR1 is SGHAT and CDR2 is FQNNGV.

The chain links TRBV15 to TRBJ2-3; no firm D call. This CDR3 has 12 residues. V was clipped by 8 bases and J by 1 base, with 7 bases between them. CDR1 is LNHNV, CDR2 YYDKDF, per germline (reference sequence). The CDR3 reads CATGKGTDTQYF. CDR3 DNA: TGTGCCACCGGAAAGGGCACAGATACGCAGTATTTT.

The gene calls are TRBV27 and TRBJ1-6, with TRBD1 matching over 9 bases. J lost 7 bases, V lost 4 bases, and 8 bases had no gene match. This CDR3 has 16 residues. Germline loops: CDR1 MNHEY, CDR2 SMNVEV (reference sequence). The DNA of the CDR3 is TGTGCCAGCAGTTCCGGGACAGGGTCGAGGAATTCACCCCTCCACTTT. Its translation: CASSSGTGSRNSPLHF.

The chain joins TRBV2 to TRBJ2-4; 9 bases fit TRBD2. The CDR3 sequence is 17 residues long. CDR1 SNHLY and CDR2 FYNNEI come from the germline V gene. The trim removed 8 bases at V and 0 bases at J, leaving 11 bases unmatched. The CDR3 sequence is CASGAFSGGVAKNIQYF. CDR3 in DNA: TGTGCCAGCGGGGCCTTTAGCGGGGGAGTAGCCAAAAACATTCAGTACTTC.

This chain links TRBV2 with TRBJ2-2; D call uncertain. The V end was cut by 1 base, the J end by 7 bases, with 13 bases between. From germline, CDR1 is SNHLY and CDR2 FYNNEI. The CDR3 sequence is 15 residues long. The CDR3 reads CASSEVAANVGELFF. CDR3 DNA sequence: TGTGCCAGCAGTGAAGTTGCGGCTAACGTCGGGGAGCTGTTTTTT.

This rearrangement joins TRBV24-1 to TRBJ1-5; D is uncertain. The CDR3 sequence is 16 residues long. The V and J ends lost 2 bases and 1 base respectively, with 11 bases between them. Germline V CDR1 and CDR2: KGHDR, SFDVKD. DNA of the CDR3: TGTGCCACCAGTGATTCCCCGATACTCAGCAATCAGCCCCAGCATTTT. It encodes CATSDSPILSNQPQHF.

This clone showed up just once. This chain uses TRBV5-4 with TRBJ1-5, with D maybe TRBD1 (6 bases). V dropped 4 bases and J dropped 0 bases, with 17 bases sitting between them. CDR3 size: 17 residues. Germline-derived CDR1 and CDR2 are SGHNT and YYREEE (reference sequence). The DNA for the CDR3 is TGTGCCAGCAGCCTTAAAGGGGGAAGGGGTAGCAATCAGCCCCAGCATTTT. Its protein product is CASSLKGGRGSNQPQHF.

This chain joins TRBV2 and TRBJ2-7; 7 bases align to TRBD1. Losses at the gene ends were 6 bases for V and 6 bases for J; bases not matched to a gene: 23. Germline CDR1 SNHLY, CDR2 FYNNEI. This CDR3 is 18 amino acids long. CDR3 DNA sequence: TGTGCCAGCAGCCACCGGGGATTGAGGGGGCGCGTGTCTTCCGAGCAGTACTTC. The encoded protein is CASSHRGLRGRVSSEQYF.